These 15 T cell receptor beta chains came from one sample sequenced in a study of early T cells in non-severe SARS-CoV-2 infection. TCRdb fed the 5' RACE reads into MiXCR, producing one record per CDR3 protein. The sample holds around 64,000 distinct CDR3 sequences, 12% seen once. The sequenced material came from whole blood. Receptor source: an adult who was a healthcare worker with PCR-confirmed SARS-CoV-2 infection or an uninfected control (not recorded which).

This clonotype was found many times. Here the CDR3 DNA reads TGCAGTGCTAAGGGGACTAGCGATTACAATGAGCAGTTCTTC. Protein: CSAKGTSDYNEQFF. The chain combines TRBV20-1 with TRBJ2-1, with TRBD2 identical over 10 bases. V lost 4 bases and J lost 4; bases outside the gene matches: 4. This CDR3 has 14 amino acids. From germline, CDR1 is DFQATT and CDR2 SNEGSKA (reference sequence).

In this sample, this clonotype turned up a few times. The rearrangement uses TRBV5-1 and TRBJ2-3; possibly TRBD2 for D (6 bases). The length of the CDR3 is 15 residues. CDR1 is SGHRS, CDR2 YFSETQ, per germline. Trimming left V 0 bases short and J 9 bases short, with 17 bases between. CDR3 protein: CASSLGDSLAGTQYF. DNA of the CDR3: TGCGCCAGCAGCTTGGGGGACTCCCTGGCTGGAACGCAGTATTTT.

This clonotype showed up many times. The CDR3 loop reads CASSQGHRGNYEQYF. In DNA form, the CDR3 reads TGTGCCAGCAGCCAAGGGCACAGGGGAAACTACGAGCAGTACTTC. The genes are TRBV3-1 and TRBJ2-7, with 7 bases lining up with TRBD1. The CDR3 is made up of 15 amino acids. V lost 1 base to trimming and J lost 3 bases; unmatched junction nucleotides: 6. CDR1 and CDR2 (germline): LGHDT, YNNKEL (reference sequence).

There are many counts of this clonotype. The CDR3 loop is CASSQVSGGPGDEQFF. The DNA for the CDR3 is TGTGCCAGCAGCCAAGTTAGCGGGGGGCCAGGGGATGAGCAGTTCTTC. V and J are TRBV7-8 and TRBJ2-1; 10 bases align to TRBD2. The germline V gene encodes CDR1 SGHVS and CDR2 FQNEAQ. CDR3 length: 16 residues. V shed 5 bases and J 8 bases; nucleotides not matched to a gene: 12.

V gene TRBV19 combines with J gene TRBJ2-3, with 10 bases matching TRBD1. CDR1 is LNHDA and CDR2 is SQIVND in the germline V gene (reference sequence). V shed 1 base, J shed 5 bases, and the junction held 3 bases outside the gene matches. This CDR3 is built from 15 residues. CDR3 loop: CASSIGDRGGDTQYF. For the CDR3, the DNA is TGTGCCAGTAGTATAGGGGACAGGGGAGGAGATACGCAGTATTTT.

At least ten counts were recorded for this clonotype. The chain recombines TRBV14 with TRBJ1-6; possibly TRBD1 for D (5 bases). Trimming took 2 bases from V and 9 from J, leaving 11 bases between them. This CDR3 has 14 residues. Germline CDR1 and CDR2: SGHDN and FVKESK. CDR3 nucleotide sequence: TGTGCCAGCAGCCAATGGGAGGGGACTTCACCCCTCCACTTT. This codes for CASSQWEGTSPLHF.

In its sample, this clonotype was seen many times. The rearrangement joins TRBV30 to TRBJ1-5; D possibly corresponds to TRBD1 (6 bases). This CDR3 has 15 amino acids. Trimming cost V 5 bases and J 0 bases, with 14 bases left between them. Germline loops: CDR1 GTSNPN, CDR2 SVGIG (reference sequence). In DNA, the CDR3 is TGTGCCTGGTCAAGGGGGTTCGATAGCAATCAGCCCCAGCATTTT. Translating gives CAWSRGFDSNQPQHF. Full variable domain (remainder filled in from reference TRBV30 and TRBJ1-5): SQTIHQWPATLVQPVGSPLSLECTVEGTSNPNLYWYRQAAGRGLQLLFYSVGIGQISSEVPQNLSASRPQDRQFILSSKKLLLSDSGFYLCAWSRGFDSNQPQHFGDGTRLSIL.

V and J are TRBV5-6 and TRBJ2-2, with 12 bases fitting TRBD2. From germline, CDR1 is SGHDT and CDR2 YYEEEE. CDR3 size: 17 residues. Germline trimming cut 4 bases from V and 7 bases from J; bases unmatched to any gene: 11. CDR3 residues: CASSRGLAGSSGGELFF. Here the CDR3 DNA reads TGTGCCAGCAGCCGCGGACTAGCGGGATCATCGGGCGGGGAGCTGTTTTTT.

This chain connects TRBV20-1 to TRBJ2-5; D not resolved. CDR3 length: 13 amino acids. Germline V gene data show CDR1 as DFQATT and CDR2 as SNEGSKA (reference sequence). V was clipped by 3 bases and J by 2 bases, with 10 bases between them. CDR3 loop: CSARFSQQETQYF. DNA of the CDR3: TGCAGTGCTAGGTTTAGCCAGCAAGAGACCCAGTACTTC.

This clonotype was counted a few times. The chain combines TRBV18 with TRBJ1-6, with 7 bases that match TRBD1. Germline V CDR1 and CDR2: KGHSH, LQKENI. Trimming removed 1 base from V and 5 bases from J; junction bases left unmatched: 5. The CDR3 spans 16 residues. The CDR3 DNA reads TGTGCCAGCTCACCACTCGAGGGGGCCAATAATTCACCCCTCCACTTT. It is translated as CASSPLEGANNSPLHF.

This clonotype was found a few times. The chain carries TRBV12-3 or TRBV12-4 and TRBJ2-1; 7 bases agree with TRBD2. V dropped 2 bases and J dropped 0; count of bases not matched to a gene: 7. This CDR3 has 17 residues. The CDR3, as DNA: TGTGCCAGCAGTTTAAGCCTAGCGGTAAACTCCTACAATGAGCAGTTCTTC. It translates to CASSLSLAVNSYNEQFF.

The chain couples TRBV6-6 to TRBJ2-7; 10 bases are a match to TRBD1. With V trimmed by 4 bases and J by 4 bases, 7 bases remained unmatched. Germline CDR1 and CDR2: MNHNY and SVGAGI (reference sequence). The CDR3 contains 15 residues. The CDR3 DNA reads TGTGCCAGCAGTTTTGCCCGGGACAGGGGTTACGAGCAGTACTTC. Protein: CASSFARDRGYEQYF.

This clonotype has a count of ten or more. The chain carries TRBV7-2 and TRBJ1-2, with D unclear. Trimming removed 1 base at V and 5 bases at J, with 11 bases between. This CDR3 has 14 residues. The V gene's germline CDR1 is SGHTA and CDR2 FQGNSA. CDR3 sequence: CASSLGGYRYGYTF. The CDR3 region has the DNA TGTGCCAGCAGCTTAGGAGGGTACCGATATGGCTACACCTTC.

This clonotype was counted many times. The CDR3 here is CASSPSFQGTSYNEQFF. DNA of the CDR3: TGTGCCAGCTCACCCTCCTTTCAGGGAACGTCCTACAATGAGCAGTTCTTC. The rearrangement joins TRBV18 to TRBJ2-1; tentatively, D is TRBD1 (5 bases). Trimming pared 3 bases from V and 1 base from J, leaving 16 bases between. This CDR3 region has 17 residues. From germline, CDR1 is KGHSH and CDR2 LQKENI.

The chain is built from TRBV10-3 and TRBJ2-2, with D possibly TRBD1 on 5 matching bases. The CDR3 is 14 amino acids. Germline loops: CDR1 ENHRY, CDR2 SYGVKD. Trimming took off 7 bases at V and 1 base at J, with 10 bases between the two ends. CDR3 DNA sequence: TGTGCCATCACCAAGGACAAGAACACCGGGGAGCTGTTTTTT. As protein: CAITKDKNTGELFF.